The 5 T cell receptor beta chains below come from one sample, sequenced in a study of synovial regulatory T cells in juvenile arthritis. The repertoire was sequenced with immunoSEQ multiplex PCR; TCRdb's copy has only in-frame clones and lacks some. The sample includes 10,000 or so clones. The sample was Treg cells from blood. Subset specified: remaining (HLA-DR-negative) circulating blood Treg cells. The source of these receptors is a donor aged 2-35 years with juvenile idiopathic arthritis.

The rearrangement uses TRBV7-9 and TRBJ2-5. The CDR3 runs to 17 residues. DNA is not recorded here. The germline V gene has CDR1 SEHNR and CDR2 FQNEAQ (reference sequence). CDR3 residues: CASSLLFYADRQETQYF. The whole variable domain, remainder taken from reference TRBV7-9 and TRBJ2-5, is DTGVSQNPRHKITKRGQNVTFRCDPISEHNRLYWYRQTLGQGPEFLTYFQNEAQLEKSRLLSDRFSAERPKGSFSTLEIQRTEQGDSAMYLCASSLLFYADRQETQYFGPGTRLLVL.

The genes are TRBV5-1 and TRBJ2-5; TCRdb returns TRBD2, unconfirmable since there is no DNA. Germline lookup yields CDR1 SGHRS and CDR2 YFSETQ. The CDR3 length is 13 residues. No DNA sequence is on record. CDR3 protein: CASSLAGGETQYF.

The chain links TRBV5-1 to TRBJ2-1; the TCRdb D gene call, TRBD1, has no DNA to confirm it. Germline-derived CDR1 and CDR2 are SGHRS and YFSETQ. The CDR3 has 15 residues. Only the protein is available. CDR3 amino acids: CASSLGQSSYNEQFF.

The chain links TRBV9 to TRBJ2-4; TCRdb gives TRBD2 as the D gene, but with no DNA this cannot be confirmed. Looked up from germline, CDR1 is SGDLS and CDR2 is YYNGEE. The CDR3 covers 15 residues. This entry has no DNA. The CDR3 region is CASSALGTSGGIQYF. Full variable domain (missing parts from reference TRBV9 and TRBJ2-4): DSGVTQTPKHLITATGQRVTLRCSPRSGDLSVYWYQQSLDQGLQFLIQYYNGEERAKGNILERFSAQQFPDLHSELNLSSLELGDSALYFCASSALGTSGGIQYFGAGTRLSVL.

The rearrangement uses TRBV9 and TRBJ2-7; lacking DNA, the TRBD2 call made by TCRdb goes unchecked. Looked up from germline, CDR1 is SGDLS and CDR2 is YYNGEE. The CDR3 contains 15 residues. No DNA is recorded. The CDR3: CASSVEPTLTYEQYF.